This T cell receptor beta chain was captured in a study of blood T cells in healthy people across ages. With 1 base clipped from V and 10 bases from J, the junction kept 13 bases outside the gene matches. CDR1 and CDR2 from the germline V gene are SGHTA and FQGNSA. The CDR3 contains 16 residues. A second about 7 to 12 cycle PCR used barcoded and J-beta primers. Each cDNA molecule, via a template-switch adaptor with 12 random nucleotides, was tagged. MiXCR, applied by TCRdb to the 5' RACE reads, yields one record per CDR3 protein. Found here are 730,000 or so distinct CDR3 sequences, approximately 39% of them singletons; the top ten hold 20% to 25%. This clonotype occurred many times.

The chain links TRBV7-2 to TRBJ2-1; 7 bases line up with TRBD2. Sequencing was carried out using blood. The receptor was isolated from a woman aged 55-69 years in good health. CDR3 loop: CASSLDAAGRVYEQFF. The CDR3 nucleotides read TGTGCCAGCAGCTTAGATGCAGCGGGAAGAGTTTACGAGCAGTTCTTC.